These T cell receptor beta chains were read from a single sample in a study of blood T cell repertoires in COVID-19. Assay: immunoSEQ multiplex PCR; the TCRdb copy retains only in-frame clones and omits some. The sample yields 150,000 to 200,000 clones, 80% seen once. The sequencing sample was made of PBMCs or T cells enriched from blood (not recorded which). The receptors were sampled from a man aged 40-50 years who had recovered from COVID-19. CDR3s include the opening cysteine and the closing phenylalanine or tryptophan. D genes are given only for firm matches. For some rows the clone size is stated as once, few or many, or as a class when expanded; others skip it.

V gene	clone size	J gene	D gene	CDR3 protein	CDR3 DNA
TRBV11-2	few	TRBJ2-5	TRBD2	CASSLAGLEETQYF	TGTGCCAGCAGCTTAGCCGGACTAGAAGAGACCCAGTACTTC
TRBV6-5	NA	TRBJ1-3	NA	CASSRTDGNTIYF	TGTGCCAGCAGTCGGACAGACGGAAACACCATATATTTT
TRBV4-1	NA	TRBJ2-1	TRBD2	CASSPTGAGGPVVYEQFF	TGCGCCAGCAGCCCGACGGGAGCGGGGGGGCCGGTGGTCTATGAGCAGTTCTTC
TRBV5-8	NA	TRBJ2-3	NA	CASSLGQSTDTQYF	TGTGCCAGCAGCTTGGGTCAGAGCACAGATACGCAGTATTTT
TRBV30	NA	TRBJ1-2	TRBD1	CAWRDRGQNYGYTF	TGTGCCTGGAGGGACAGGGGGCAGAACTATGGCTACACCTTC
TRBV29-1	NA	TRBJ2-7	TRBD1	CSVPGGEYEQYF	TGCAGCGTACCAGGGGGCGAGTACGAGCAGTACTTC
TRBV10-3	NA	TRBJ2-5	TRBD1	CAIRSDRETQYF	TGTGCCATCAGATCGGACAGGGAAACCCAGTACTTC
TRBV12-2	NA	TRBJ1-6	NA	CASPMNFGGQVAPLHF	TGTGCAAGTCCCATGAACTTCGGGGGACAGGTTGCTCCCCTCCACTTT
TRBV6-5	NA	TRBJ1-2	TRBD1	CASIWDRGHNYGYTF	TGTGCCAGCATATGGGACAGGGGACATAACTATGGCTACACCTTC
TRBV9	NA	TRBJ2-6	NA	CASSTNPGVGGANVLTF	TGTGCCAGCAGCACCAACCCAGGGGTGGGTGGGGCCAACGTCCTGACTTTC
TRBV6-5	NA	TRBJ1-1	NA	CASSYAAGRKDTEAFF	TGTGCCAGCAGTTACGCTGCGGGACGGAAAGACACTGAAGCTTTCTTT
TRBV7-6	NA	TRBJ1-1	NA	CASSPTLQGGVAFF	TGTGCCAGCAGCCCAACATTACAGGGAGGGGTGGCTTTCTTT
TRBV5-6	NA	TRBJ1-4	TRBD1	CASSSWDRAAEKLFF	TGTGCCAGCAGCTCCTGGGACAGGGCGGCCGAAAAACTGTTTTTT
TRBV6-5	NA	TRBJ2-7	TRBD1	CASEQGSYEQYF	TGTGCCTCCGAACAGGGGTCCTACGAGCAGTACTTC
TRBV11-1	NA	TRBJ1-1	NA	CASSYSGDRVNTEAFF	TGTGCCAGCAGTTATTCAGGGGACCGGGTGAACACTGAAGCTTTCTTT
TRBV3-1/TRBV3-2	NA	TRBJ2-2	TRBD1	CASSLRDRTGTTGELFF	TGTGCCAGCAGCCTAAGAGACAGGACAGGGACCACCGGGGAGCTGTTTTTT
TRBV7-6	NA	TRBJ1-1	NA	CASSSRFSSAEAFF	TGTGCCAGCAGCTCCCGCTTTAGTTCTGCAGAAGCTTTCTTT
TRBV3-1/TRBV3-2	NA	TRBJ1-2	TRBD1	CASSQQTGEGYTF	TGTGCCAGCAGCCAACAGACAGGGGAGGGCTACACCTTC